This is a list of T cell receptor beta chains from one sample in a study of glioma-infiltrating T cells. TCRdb redid the calling of the multiplex PCR reads with MiXCR, one entry per CDR3 protein. The repertoire consists of about 130,000 distinct CDR3 sequences, with around 23% occurring once and the leading ten covering 27%. Sample: glioma tissue, nonneoplastic brain tissue, or PBMCs (not recorded which). The source of these receptors is a human donor with low-grade glioma or glioblastoma, undergoing nonglioma brain surgery, or in good health (not recorded which). Both conserved end residues are part of each CDR3. The D gene is left open where the match is weak. Not every row has a clone size; where given, it reads once, few, many or a size class.

d_call: -; v_call: TRBV6-1; clone_size: -; j_call: TRBJ2-5; cdr3_nt: TGTGCCAGCACCACCCGACCGGGTCAAGAGACCCAGTACTTC; cdr3_aa: CASTTRPGQETQYF
d_call: TRBD2; v_call: TRBV20-1; clone_size: few; j_call: TRBJ2-1; cdr3_nt: TGCAGTGCTGGGACTAGCGGGGGGCCAAGTTACAATGAGCAGTTCTTC; cdr3_aa: CSAGTSGGPSYNEQFF
d_call: -; v_call: TRBV6-1; clone_size: many; j_call: TRBJ1-1; cdr3_nt: TGTGCCAGCAGTTCCTGGGAAATGGGAGGTAACACTGAAGCTTTCTTT; cdr3_aa: CASSSWEMGGNTEAFF
d_call: TRBD2; v_call: TRBV7-2; clone_size: -; j_call: TRBJ2-3; cdr3_nt: TGTGCCAGCAGCTTAGCCCCTCGAGCGGGGGGGTCAGATACGCAGTATTTT; cdr3_aa: CASSLAPRAGGSDTQYF
d_call: -; v_call: TRBV18; clone_size: -; j_call: TRBJ1-5; cdr3_nt: TGTGCCAGCTCACCACCAGGCAGGGCTAATCAGCCCCAGCATTTT; cdr3_aa: CASSPPGRANQPQHF
d_call: TRBD2; v_call: TRBV20-1; clone_size: -; j_call: TRBJ2-5; cdr3_nt: TGCAGTGCTTATAGCGGGGGCCTACAAGAGACCCAGTACTTC; cdr3_aa: CSAYSGGLQETQYF
d_call: TRBD1; v_call: TRBV9; clone_size: few; j_call: TRBJ2-3; cdr3_nt: TGTGCCAGCAGCGCCCCGCCCGGACAGGGCAATACGCAGTATTTT; cdr3_aa: CASSAPPGQGNTQYF
d_call: -; v_call: TRBV12-3/TRBV12-4; clone_size: -; j_call: TRBJ2-3; cdr3_nt: TGTGCCAGCAGTTTAGAGCGGGTTAGCACAGATACGCAGTATTTT; cdr3_aa: CASSLERVSTDTQYF
d_call: -; v_call: TRBV7-2; clone_size: many; j_call: TRBJ2-5; cdr3_nt: TGTGCCAGCAGCTCCGGACCAGAAGAGACCCAGTACTTC; cdr3_aa: CASSSGPEETQYF
d_call: -; v_call: TRBV6-6; clone_size: many; j_call: TRBJ2-3; cdr3_nt: TGTGCCAGCAGTTACGAGCGTGGGCAGTATTTT; cdr3_aa: CASSYERGQYF
d_call: -; v_call: TRBV7-3; clone_size: -; j_call: TRBJ1-5; cdr3_nt: TGTGCCAGCAGCCAAGGCCCCAGCCAGCCCCAGCATTTT; cdr3_aa: CASSQGPSQPQHF
d_call: -; v_call: TRBV20-1; clone_size: -; j_call: TRBJ2-1; cdr3_nt: TGCAGTGCTAGATATGGCTACAATGAGCAGTTCTTC; cdr3_aa: CSARYGYNEQFF
d_call: -; v_call: TRBV6-1; clone_size: many; j_call: TRBJ1-1; cdr3_nt: TGTGCCAGCAGTTCCTTCACTGAAGCTTTCTTT; cdr3_aa: CASSSFTEAFF
d_call: -; v_call: TRBV15; clone_size: many; j_call: TRBJ1-5; cdr3_nt: TGTGCCACCAGCAGAGATTTGCCTCCAGATCAGCCCCAGCATTTT; cdr3_aa: CATSRDLPPDQPQHF
d_call: -; v_call: TRBV28; clone_size: many; j_call: TRBJ1-1; cdr3_nt: TGTGCCAGCAGCCAGACCAGAGAAGCTTTCTTT; cdr3_aa: CASSQTREAFF
d_call: -; v_call: TRBV7-9; clone_size: -; j_call: TRBJ2-4; cdr3_nt: TGTGCCAGCAGCCAAGAACTCCCGAACATTCAGTACTTC; cdr3_aa: CASSQELPNIQYF
d_call: -; v_call: TRBV19; clone_size: -; j_call: TRBJ1-6; cdr3_nt: TGTGCCACTAACAGGGAAGGGGGTTCACCCCTCCACTTT; cdr3_aa: CATNREGGSPLHF
d_call: -; v_call: TRBV24-1; clone_size: -; j_call: TRBJ1-1; cdr3_nt: TGTGCCACCACCGGGACGTCAGGCACTGAAGCTTTCTTT; cdr3_aa: CATTGTSGTEAFF
d_call: -; v_call: TRBV3-1; clone_size: -; j_call: TRBJ2-5; cdr3_nt: TGTGCCAGCAGCCAAGAGCCCAGCCAAGAGACCCAGTACTTC; cdr3_aa: CASSQEPSQETQYF
d_call: -; v_call: TRBV7-3; clone_size: few; j_call: TRBJ2-6; cdr3_nt: TGTGCCACTGGTCGACAGGGACTCTTGTCTGGGGCCAACGTCCTGACTTTC; cdr3_aa: CATGRQGLLSGANVLTF
d_call: -; v_call: TRBV2; clone_size: -; j_call: TRBJ2-1; cdr3_nt: TGTGCTCAGGGTGGGCGGGTTCCCTACAATGAGCAGTTCTTC; cdr3_aa: CAQGGRVPYNEQFF
d_call: TRBD2; v_call: TRBV20-1; clone_size: many; j_call: TRBJ2-1; cdr3_nt: TGCAGTGCTAGAAATCAGGGTAGCGGGAAGCAGTTCTTC; cdr3_aa: CSARNQGSGKQFF
d_call: TRBD1; v_call: TRBV20-1; clone_size: -; j_call: TRBJ1-5; cdr3_nt: TGCAGTGCTAGAGATCGGCGGCAGGGGGCATGGAGTCAGCCCCAGCATTTT; cdr3_aa: CSARDRRQGAWSQPQHF
d_call: -; v_call: TRBV20-1; clone_size: few; j_call: TRBJ2-3; cdr3_nt: TGCAGTGCTAGAGGAAGGGCACCAGATACGCAGTATTTT; cdr3_aa: CSARGRAPDTQYF
d_call: -; v_call: TRBV29-1; clone_size: few; j_call: TRBJ2-5; cdr3_nt: TGCAGCGTTGAAGTTCCGGGGAGGGGGGAGACCCAGTACTTC; cdr3_aa: CSVEVPGRGETQYF
d_call: -; v_call: TRBV28; clone_size: many; j_call: TRBJ1-1; cdr3_nt: TGTGCCAGCAGGCCCGGGGGGGTTACTGAAGCTTTCTTT; cdr3_aa: CASRPGGVTEAFF
d_call: -; v_call: TRBV6-1; clone_size: few; j_call: TRBJ2-3; cdr3_nt: TGTGCCAGCAGTCGTGCGGGGAGCACAGATACGCAGTATTTT; cdr3_aa: CASSRAGSTDTQYF
d_call: -; v_call: TRBV20-1; clone_size: few; j_call: TRBJ1-2; cdr3_nt: TGCAGTGCTAGGGAGACAGGAACTAACTATGGCTACACCTTC; cdr3_aa: CSARETGTNYGYTF
d_call: TRBD1; v_call: TRBV28; clone_size: few; j_call: TRBJ2-5; cdr3_nt: TGTGCCGCCGGGACAGGGGGCCGGGAGACCCAGTACTTC; cdr3_aa: CAAGTGGRETQYF
d_call: -; v_call: TRBV5-4; clone_size: -; j_call: TRBJ2-1; cdr3_nt: TGTGCCAGCAGCTTGGACGGCGATGAGCAGTTCTTC; cdr3_aa: CASSLDGDEQFF
d_call: TRBD1; v_call: TRBV7-2; clone_size: many; j_call: TRBJ1-5; cdr3_nt: TGTGCCAGCAGACTGTCGTCGTCAGGGGGGCCTCAGCCCCAGCATTTT; cdr3_aa: CASRLSSSGGPQPQHF
d_call: -; v_call: TRBV27; clone_size: many; j_call: TRBJ1-1; cdr3_nt: TGTGCCAGCAGTTCCCTGGTACAGGGCACTGAAGCTTTCTTT; cdr3_aa: CASSSLVQGTEAFF
d_call: -; v_call: TRBV12-3/TRBV12-4; clone_size: few; j_call: TRBJ2-1; cdr3_nt: TGTGCCAGCAGCCCGGATGCTTCCTACAATGAGCAGTTCTTC; cdr3_aa: CASSPDASYNEQFF
d_call: TRBD1; v_call: TRBV15; clone_size: many; j_call: TRBJ1-6; cdr3_nt: TGTGCCACCAGCCCCGAACGGACAGGTCGTAATTCACCCCTCCACTTT; cdr3_aa: CATSPERTGRNSPLHF
d_call: -; v_call: TRBV3-1; clone_size: -; j_call: TRBJ1-6; cdr3_nt: TGTGCCAGCGAGGATGGGAGCGGCAATTCACCCCTCCACTTT; cdr3_aa: CASEDGSGNSPLHF
d_call: TRBD1; v_call: TRBV15; clone_size: -; j_call: TRBJ2-2; cdr3_nt: TGTGCCACCATGGATTGGACAGGGGGGAACACCGGGGAGCTGTTTTTT; cdr3_aa: CATMDWTGGNTGELFF
d_call: -; v_call: TRBV14; clone_size: -; j_call: TRBJ2-4; cdr3_nt: TGTGCCAGCAGCCAAGACCCAAGGGGAGGAATTCAGTACTTC; cdr3_aa: CASSQDPRGGIQYF
d_call: TRBD1; v_call: TRBV24-1; clone_size: -; j_call: TRBJ2-1; cdr3_nt: TGTGCCACCAGTGATTTGACTGGGACAGGGCGAAGCAATGAGCAGTTCTTC; cdr3_aa: CATSDLTGTGRSNEQFF
d_call: -; v_call: TRBV7-6; clone_size: -; j_call: TRBJ1-5; cdr3_nt: TGTGCCAGCAGCTTAGAGGTTGAGCAGCCCCAGCATTTT; cdr3_aa: CASSLEVEQPQHF
d_call: -; v_call: TRBV7-9; clone_size: many; j_call: TRBJ1-1; cdr3_nt: TGTGCCAGCAGCTTCCCGAAACGGGGAGGGCACCCTGAAGCTTTCTTT; cdr3_aa: CASSFPKRGGHPEAFF
d_call: TRBD1; v_call: TRBV20-1; clone_size: many; j_call: TRBJ1-1; cdr3_nt: TGCAGTGCCAGCTACAGGGGGCACACTGAAGCTTTCTTT; cdr3_aa: CSASYRGHTEAFF
d_call: TRBD1; v_call: TRBV7-9; clone_size: few; j_call: TRBJ1-2; cdr3_nt: TGTGCCAGCAGCTCGGACAGGGCGGGGGGCTACACCTTC; cdr3_aa: CASSSDRAGGYTF
d_call: -; v_call: TRBV6-1; clone_size: many; j_call: TRBJ2-5; cdr3_nt: TGTGCCAGCAGTGAAAATCGGGAGACCCAGTACTTC; cdr3_aa: CASSENRETQYF
d_call: -; v_call: TRBV12-3/TRBV12-4; clone_size: few; j_call: TRBJ1-5; cdr3_nt: TGTGCCAGCAGCATTCACGGTCAGCCCCAGCATTTT; cdr3_aa: CASSIHGQPQHF
d_call: -; v_call: TRBV28; clone_size: -; j_call: TRBJ2-5; cdr3_nt: TGTGCCAGCAGTTTATCATTTGGACACAACCAAGAGACCCAGTACTTC; cdr3_aa: CASSLSFGHNQETQYF
d_call: -; v_call: TRBV4-1; clone_size: -; j_call: TRBJ1-2; cdr3_nt: TGCGCCAGCAGCCAAGCAACAGCAAACTATGGATACACCTTC; cdr3_aa: CASSQATANYGYTF
d_call: -; v_call: TRBV4-1; clone_size: many; j_call: TRBJ2-1; cdr3_nt: TGCGCCAGCAGCCAAGAGGTCGTTCCCCTAAGGCAGTTCTTC; cdr3_aa: CASSQEVVPLRQFF
d_call: -; v_call: TRBV7-6; clone_size: -; j_call: TRBJ2-2; cdr3_nt: TGTGCCAGCAGCGCCAACACCCCCCCCGGGGAGCTGTTTTTT; cdr3_aa: CASSANTPPGELFF
d_call: -; v_call: TRBV6-1; clone_size: once; j_call: TRBJ1-2; cdr3_nt: TGTGCCAGCAGGACGGGGAAGATCTATGGCTACACCTTC; cdr3_aa: CASRTGKIYGYTF
d_call: -; v_call: TRBV12-3/TRBV12-4; clone_size: -; j_call: TRBJ1-5; cdr3_nt: TGTGCCAGCAGTCCCCGGGCGTATAGCAATCAGCCCCAGCATTTT; cdr3_aa: CASSPRAYSNQPQHF